This TCR beta chain appears in the sequencing data of a study of technical replicates of blood from a handful of donors. Trimming took 3 bases from V and 4 from J, leaving 9 bases between them. This CDR3 has 13 amino acids. Germline V gene lookup returns CDR1 MNHNS and CDR2 SASEGT. The repertoire was sequenced with immunoSEQ multiplex PCR; TCRdb's copy has only in-frame clones and lacks some. There are about 50,000 clones in the sample; about 96% occur only once, and about 0.39% lies in the top ten. The receptor was isolated from a human donor in good health. The chain uses TRBV6-1 and TRBJ1-1; D is undetermined. Source material: T cells isolated from PBMCs. DNA of the CDR3: TGTGCCAGCAGTGATAATGAGATCACTGAAGCTTTCTTT. Amino acid sequence: CASSDNEITEAFF.